The 14 T cell receptor beta chains in this list originate from one sample, sequenced in a study of shared clonotypes between healthy human individuals. Sequencing was performed with immunoSEQ multiplex PCR; in TCRdb, only in-frame clones are kept and a portion is missing. This sample has under 350,000 clones, with around 86% found just once. Sequenced: memory CD8+ T cells sorted from blood. Sample subset: CD45RO+ cells pooled with CCR7-negative TemRA cells. The receptors derive from a man younger than 35 in good health.

This clone was found a few times. A read error is possible here, since a much larger clone lies one base away. The J gene is TRBJ1-2, the V gene TRBV6-1; D remains ambiguous. The V end lost 4 bases, the J end lost 4 bases, and 1 base lay between the germline ends. CDR3 length equals 10 residues. CDR1 is MNHNS and CDR2 is SASEGT in the germline V gene. The CDR3 coding sequence is TGTGCCAGCAGTGGCTATGGCTACACCTTC. Translating it yields CASSGYGYTF.

The chain employs TRBV4-3 and TRBJ1-1; D is undetermined. The CDR3 consists of 13 residues. Germline V gene data show CDR1 as LGHNA and CDR2 as YSLEER. The V end lost 3 bases, the J end lost 0 bases, and 5 bases lay between the germline ends. CDR3 sequence reads: CASSQGMNTEAFF. In DNA form, the CDR3 reads TGCGCCAGCAGCCAGGGGATGAACACTGAAGCTTTCTTT.

The chain has TRBV4-1 and TRBJ1-2; D is ambiguous. Germline-derived CDR1 and CDR2 are MGHRA and YSYEKL. This CDR3 has 14 amino acids. The V end was cut by 4 bases, the J end by 4 bases, with 13 bases between. The CDR3 sequence is CASSPALSAYGYTF. CDR3 DNA sequence: TGCGCCAGCAGCCCCGCACTTTCCGCCTATGGCTACACCTTC.

This chain links TRBV6-5 with TRBJ1-2; maybe TRBD1 (5 bases). CDR1 and CDR2 (germline): MNHEY, SVGAGI. The CDR3 totals 14 residues. The V end was cut by 2 bases, the J end by 5 bases, with 12 bases between. DNA for the CDR3: TGTGCCAGCAGTTACGAAGGGACGTATTATGGCTACACCTTC. Translating gives CASSYEGTYYGYTF.

This chain links TRBV7-9 with TRBJ1-2; D gene ambiguous. Germline V gives CDR1 SEHNR, CDR2 FQNEAQ (reference sequence). Between the trimmed V and J ends, which lost 2 bases and 0 bases, there was a span of 4 bases. This CDR3 contains 13 residues. The CDR3: CASSLNPNYGYTF. The CDR3 DNA reads TGTGCCAGCAGCTTAAACCCTAACTATGGCTACACCTTC. The variable domain in full, completed from reference TRBV7-9 and TRBJ1-2, reads DTGVSQNPRHKITKRGQNVTFRCDPISEHNRLYWYRQTLGQGPEFLTYFQNEAQLEKSRLLSDRFSAERPKGSFSTLEIQRTEQGDSAMYLCASSLNPNYGYTFGSGTRLTVV.

The chain carries TRBV11-2 and TRBJ2-5, with TRBD2 as a possible D gene (5 bases). CDR3 length: 14 residues. V was trimmed by 2 bases and J by 5 bases, leaving 12 bases between them. Germline V CDR1 and CDR2: SGHAT, FQNNGV. For the CDR3, the DNA is TGTGCCAGCAGCTTATTCGGGGTTCAGGAGACCCAGTACTTC. Translating gives CASSLFGVQETQYF.

DNA of the CDR3: TGTGCCAGCAGTGATCTCGGACTAGCGGGGGAGTCAGATACGCAGTATTTT. Encoded protein: CASSDLGLAGESDTQYF. The chain uses TRBV25-1 and TRBJ2-3; 13 nucleotides agree with TRBD2. V trimming: 3 bases; J trimming: 4 bases; junction bases outside the gene matches: 7. The V gene's germline CDR1 is MGHDK and CDR2 SYGVNS. The CDR3 totals 17 residues.

The genes are TRBV9 and TRBJ2-1; D not resolved. Trimming took off 0 bases at V and 7 bases at J, with 17 bases between the two ends. This CDR3 spans 16 amino acids. The germline gives CDR1 SGDLS, CDR2 YYNGEE. DNA for the CDR3: TGTGCCAGCAGCGTAGAACGGAGTGGCGTTAGGAATGAGCAGTTCTTC. This encodes CASSVERSGVRNEQFF.

V and J are TRBV27 and TRBJ1-5; no definite D call. Germline assignment: CDR1 MNHEY and CDR2 SMNVEV (reference sequence). CDR3 length: 14 amino acids. Trimming pared 4 bases from V and 0 bases from J, leaving 7 bases between. The CDR3 DNA reads as TGTGCCAGCAGTTCCCACCGTAGCAATCAGCCCCAGCATTTT. This sequence encodes CASSSHRSNQPQHF.

Only a few counts were recorded for this clone. The chain combines TRBV19 with TRBJ1-6, with 10 bases lining up with TRBD1. V was clipped by 6 bases and J by 15 bases; unmatched bases: 8. The CDR3 consists of 13 residues. Per the germline V gene, CDR1 is LNHDA and CDR2 is SQIVND (reference sequence). DNA for the CDR3: TGTGCCAGTAGCCCGGGACAGGGGAGTCGCCTCCACTTT. This encodes CASSPGQGSRLHF. Supplemented by reference TRBV19 and TRBJ1-6, the full variable domain reads DGGITQSPKYLFRKEGQNVTLSCEQNLNHDAMYWYRQDPGQGLRLIYYSQIVNDFQKGDIAEGYSVSREKKESFPLTVTSAQKNPTAFYLCASSPGQGSRLHFGNGTRLTVT.

The rearrangement uses TRBV11-2 and TRBJ1-2; 9 bases map to TRBD1. CDR3 length equals 14 residues. V shed 6 bases and J 2 bases; nucleotides not matched to a gene: 4. From germline, CDR1 is SGHAT and CDR2 FQNNGV. This CDR3 reads CASRATGGNYGYTF. The CDR3 DNA reads TGTGCCAGCAGGGCTACAGGGGGCAACTATGGCTACACCTTC.

The CDR3 DNA sequence: TGTGCCAGCAGCGTAGGACAGGGTACGACCGAAGCTTTCTTT. Translated, it gives CASSVGQGTTEAFF. This chain links TRBV9 with TRBJ1-1; TRBD1 matches at 7 bases. The CDR3 loop spans 14 amino acids. The germline gives CDR1 SGDLS, CDR2 YYNGEE. The junction had 7 bases not matched to a gene; V was cut back by 0 bases and J by 8 bases. Filled out from reference TRBV9 and TRBJ1-1, the complete variable domain reads DSGVTQTPKHLITATGQRVTLRCSPRSGDLSVYWYQQSLDQGLQFLIQYYNGEERAKGNILERFSAQQFPDLHSELNLSSLELGDSALYFCASSVGQGTTEAFFGQGTRLTVV.

This clone was counted a few times. V gene TRBV9 combines with J gene TRBJ2-3, with a weak D call TRBD2 (6 bases). The V end was cut by 2 bases, the J end by 11 bases, with 18 bases between. The CDR3 is 14 residues long. Germline-derived CDR1 and CDR2 are SGDLS and YYNGEE. The CDR3 protein is CASSVLVPGGEQYF. DNA for the CDR3: TGTGCCAGCAGCGTCTTAGTGCCCGGAGGGGAGCAGTATTTT.

The chain carries TRBV20-1 and TRBJ2-7; D not certain. CDR3 length: 11 amino acids. Trimming left V 3 bases short and J 4 bases short, with 7 bases between. CDR1 is DFQATT and CDR2 is SNEGSKA in the germline V gene (reference sequence). The CDR3 region is CSARDMYEQYF. The CDR3 DNA reads as TGCAGTGCTAGGGATATGTACGAGCAGTACTTC.